The 15 T cell receptor beta chains presented below share a single source sample, sequenced in a study of T cells expressing NK-cell markers. TCRdb reprocessed the 5' RACE reads and reports one entry per CDR3 protein, with no DNA. Its listing shows 400,000 to 550,000 distinct CDR3 sequences. The sequencing sample was made of blood T cells: a sorted CD56 or NKG2C T cell subset, CD4+ or CD8+ T cells, or bulk PBMC T cells (not recorded which). The source is a woman aged 18-70 years in good health.

V gene TRBV6-2 or TRBV6-3 combines with J gene TRBJ2-4; the D gene TCRdb calls, TRBD1, cannot be checked with no DNA. Germline V gene sequence: CDR1 MNHEY, CDR2 SVGEGT. The CDR3 covers 15 residues. CDR3 protein: CASSYPGKAKNIQYF.

The chain carries TRBV5-1 and TRBJ2-1; there is no DNA to check the TCRdb D call of TRBD2. Germline CDR1 and CDR2: SGHRS and YFSETQ. There are 18 residues in the CDR3. The CDR3 sequence is CASSGGLAGGPSYNEQFF. Drawing the rest from reference TRBV5-1 and TRBJ2-1, the complete variable domain is KAGVTQTPRYLIKTRGQQVTLSCSPISGHRSVSWYQQTPGQGLQFLFEYFSETQRNKGNFPGRFSGRQFSNSRSEMNVSTLELGDSALYLCASSGGLAGGPSYNEQFFGPGTRLTVL.

This chain uses TRBV19 with TRBJ1-5; the TCRdb call, TRBD1, lacks DNA for checking. CDR3 length equals 13 residues. Germline values: CDR1 LNHDA, CDR2 SQIVND (reference sequence). The CDR3 sequence is CASSADREQPQHF. The full variable domain, completed using reference TRBV19 and TRBJ1-5, is DGGITQSPKYLFRKEGQNVTLSCEQNLNHDAMYWYRQDPGQGLRLIYYSQIVNDFQKGDIAEGYSVSREKKESFPLTVTSAQKNPTAFYLCASSADREQPQHFGDGTRLSIL.

V gene TRBV5-8 combines with J gene TRBJ1-1. Germline V CDR1 and CDR2: SGHTS, YDEGEE. The CDR3 runs 15 residues. The CDR3 loop reads CASSFPGLSRNEAFF.

This CDR3 reads CASRAGGLSTEAFF. This rearrangement joins TRBV12-3 or TRBV12-4 to TRBJ1-1; the TCRdb call, TRBD1, lacks DNA for checking. The CDR3 runs to 14 residues.

This rearrangement joins TRBV4-3 to TRBJ2-4; the TRBD2 assignment by TCRdb is unverifiable without DNA. The CDR3 loop spans 19 amino acids. The V gene's germline CDR1 is LGHNA and CDR2 YSLEER. The CDR3 region is CASSQDRTSGGVAKNIQYF.

This chain connects TRBV11-1 to TRBJ1-2. This CDR3 spans 13 amino acids. Germline V CDR1 and CDR2: SGHAT, FQDESV (reference sequence). The CDR3 spells CASSPGLYYGYTF.

The chain recombines TRBV7-2 with TRBJ2-3; checking the TCRdb D call of TRBD2 is not possible without DNA. CDR1 and CDR2 from the germline V gene are SGHTA and FQGNSA. The CDR3 consists of 16 residues. This CDR3 reads CASSPRTSGRTGTQYF.

The gene calls are TRBV6-2 or TRBV6-3 and TRBJ2-7; absent DNA, TCRdb's TRBD1 call cannot be checked. Per the germline V gene, CDR1 is MNHEY and CDR2 is SVGEGT. The CDR3 consists of 13 residues. CDR3 loop: CASSYPPIAEQYF.

The CDR3 loop is CASAPAGVTDTQYF. The chain uses TRBV6-1 and TRBJ2-3; the TCRdb call, TRBD1, lacks DNA for checking. The CDR3 extends over 14 amino acids. Germline assignment: CDR1 MNHNS and CDR2 SASEGT.

The chain combines TRBV20-1 with TRBJ2-2; there is no DNA to check the TCRdb D call of TRBD1. From germline, CDR1 is DFQATT and CDR2 SNEGSKA (reference sequence). This CDR3 contains 16 residues. The CDR3: CSAGHRDRGNTGELFF.

This sequence joins TRBV16 and TRBJ1-1; there is no DNA to check the TCRdb D call of TRBD1. This CDR3 has 16 residues. Germline V lookup: CDR1 KGHSY, CDR2 FQNENV. CDR3 residues: CASSQRLTGTNTEAFF.

CDR3 in amino acids: CASSPSGQGLYEQYF. The V and J genes are TRBV7-3 and TRBJ2-7; absent DNA, TCRdb's TRBD1 call cannot be checked. This CDR3 region has 15 residues. Germline V CDR1 and CDR2: SGHTA, FQGTGA.

The genes are TRBV11-2 and TRBJ1-1. The CDR3 runs to 16 residues. Germline V gives CDR1 SGHAT, CDR2 FQNNGV. The CDR3 sequence is CASSTAWEMGFAEAFF.

This chain joins TRBV11-2 and TRBJ1-6; TCRdb's assignment of TRBD1 cannot be checked, as there is no DNA. The CDR3 consists of 15 residues. Germline V gene sequence: CDR1 SGHAT, CDR2 FQNNGV. The CDR3 loop reads CASSQERGRDSPLHF.